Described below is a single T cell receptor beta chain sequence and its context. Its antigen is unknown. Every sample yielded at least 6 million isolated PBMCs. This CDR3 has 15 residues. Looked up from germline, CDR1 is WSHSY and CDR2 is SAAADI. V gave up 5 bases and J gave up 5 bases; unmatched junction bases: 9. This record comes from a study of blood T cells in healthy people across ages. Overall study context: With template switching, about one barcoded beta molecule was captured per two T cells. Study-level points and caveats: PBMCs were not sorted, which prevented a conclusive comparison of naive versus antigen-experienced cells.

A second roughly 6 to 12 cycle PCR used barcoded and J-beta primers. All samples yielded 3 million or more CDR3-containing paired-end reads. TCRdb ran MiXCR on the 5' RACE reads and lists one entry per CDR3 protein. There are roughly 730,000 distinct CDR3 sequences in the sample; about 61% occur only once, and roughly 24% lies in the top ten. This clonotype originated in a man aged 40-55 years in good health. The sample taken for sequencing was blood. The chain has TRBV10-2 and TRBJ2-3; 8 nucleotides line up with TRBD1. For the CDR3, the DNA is TGCGCCAGCAGTTCGATGACAGGGGTGGGAGATACGCAGTATTTT. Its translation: CASSSMTGVGDTQYF.